This TCR beta chain was recorded in a study of T cells in Graves' hyperthyroidism and ophthalmopathy. Study observations and caveats: In blood, most of the thyroid clonotypes expanded above 0.001 were also present.

10 ml of fresh peripheral blood supplied the PBMCs. The CDR3 length is 14 residues. CDR1 and CDR2 from the germline V gene are MDHEN and SYDVKM. Between the trimmed V and J ends, which lost 6 bases and 2 bases, there was a span of 14 bases. The table lists this clonotype with many counts. Its cognate antigen is unknown. Amplified TCR beta CDR3 regions derived from RNA transcripts. A set of HTBI primers served as the primers for a first-round RT-PCR of the TCR CDR3. TCRdb passed the multiplex PCR reads through MiXCR, listing each CDR3 protein once. The data show about 290,000 distinct CDR3 sequences, about 14% seen once.

V and J are TRBV28 and TRBJ2-7; weak D call: TRBD2 (5 bases). Input material: blood. This TCR came from a woman younger than 45 with Graves' hyperthyroidism that later progressed to Graves' ophthalmopathy. The CDR3, as DNA: TGTGCCAGCAGGCCTTTTGACGGGACCTACGAGCAGTACTTC. It is translated as CASRPFDGTYEQYF.